These 19 T cell receptor beta chains came from one sample sequenced in a study of cytomegalovirus exposure and HLA in healthy donors. The table came from immunoSEQ multiplex PCR; TCRdb's copy has only in-frame clones and leaves some out. The sample lists approximately 56,000 clones; around 90% were seen once. Sequencing was done on a sample of PBMCs. These receptor sequences come from a man aged 18 to 35 in good health and CMV-seronegative.

V and J are TRBV5-1 and TRBJ2-7; tentatively, D is TRBD1 (6 bases). V gave up 4 bases and J gave up 3 bases, with 11 bases separating them. Germline CDR1 SGHRS, CDR2 YFSETQ. There are 13 residues in the CDR3. Written as DNA, the CDR3 is TGCGCCAGCAGCCTTGGGGACATCTACGAGCAGTACTTC. Translated, it gives CASSLGDIYEQYF.

The gene calls are TRBV4-2 and TRBJ2-5, with 9 nucleotides matching TRBD2. The V gene's germline CDR1 is LGHNA and CDR2 YNFKEQ. Germline trimming cut 0 bases from V and 7 bases from J; bases unmatched to any gene: 9. The CDR3 spans 16 residues. The CDR3 DNA reads as TGTGCCAGCAGCCAAGATATAAATGGCGGGAGGGGGACCCAGTACTTC. Its protein is CASSQDINGGRGTQYF.

The chain carries TRBV28 and TRBJ2-3; 7 bases agree with TRBD2. This CDR3 contains 16 residues. The V segment lost 4 bases and the J segment 1 base; nucleotides outside the gene matches: 8. Germline V gene data show CDR1 as MDHEN and CDR2 as SYDVKM. CDR3: CASSSASGGGTDTQYF. The CDR3 DNA sequence: TGTGCCAGCAGTTCCGCTAGCGGCGGCGGCACAGATACGCAGTATTTT.

The V call is TRBV7-9, the J call TRBJ2-7; 10 bases line up with TRBD2. J gave up 5 bases and V 4 bases, and 5 bases lay outside the gene matches. This CDR3 has 14 amino acids. Per germline, CDR1 SEHNR and CDR2 FQNEAQ (reference sequence). For the CDR3, the DNA is TGTGCCAGCAGCTGGGGACTAGCGTTTAACGAGCAGTACTTC. As protein: CASSWGLAFNEQYF.

The chain has TRBV29-1 and TRBJ2-7; D possibly corresponds to TRBD2 (6 bases). The V end was cut by 4 bases, the J end by 6 bases, with 13 bases between. This CDR3 is built from 12 residues. Looked up from germline, CDR1 is SQVTM and CDR2 is ANQGSEA. The CDR3 is CSVVGSAGEQYF. CDR3 sequence (DNA): TGCAGCGTTGTCGGGAGCGCGGGCGAGCAGTACTTC.

V is TRBV14 and J is TRBJ2-1; 12 nucleotides agree with TRBD2. Germline loops: CDR1 SGHDN, CDR2 FVKESK. This CDR3 is built from 18 residues. With 2 bases clipped from V and 4 bases from J, the junction kept 9 bases outside the gene matches. CDR3: CASSQRHRTSGVYNEQFF. CDR3 bases: TGTGCCAGCAGCCAACGACATAGGACTAGCGGGGTTTACAATGAGCAGTTCTTC.

This clone was detected once. This chain joins TRBV21-1 and TRBJ2-7; the table calls TRBD1, which could not be checked here. TRBV21-1 constitutes a pseudogene. This CDR3 region has 16 residues. The CDR3 is CASSKSVSGSSYEQYF. Written as DNA, the CDR3 is TGTGCCAGCAGCAAATCAGTATCAGGCAGCTCCTACGAGCAGTACTTC.

This clone was found once. This chain uses TRBV5-5 with TRBJ2-3; 7 bases align to TRBD2. The CDR3 is 18 residues long. CDR1 is SGHKS, CDR2 YYEKEE, per germline (reference sequence). J was trimmed by 4 bases and V by 2 bases; bases with no gene match: 16. CDR3 nucleotides: TGTGCCAGCAGCTTTAAAAGTGGGGGACTAAGGGTGTCAGATACGCAGTATTTT. Amino acid sequence: CASSFKSGGLRVSDTQYF.

The CDR3 DNA follows: TGTGCCAGCTCCCCAACTGCCTTCACCGGGACAGGGATCTACGAGCAGTACTTC. Translating gives CASSPTAFTGTGIYEQYF. The chain combines TRBV18 with TRBJ2-7; 9 nucleotides line up with TRBD1. In germline, CDR1 is KGHSH, CDR2 LQKENI. Germline trimming cut 6 bases from V and 3 bases from J; bases unmatched to any gene: 18. The CDR3 runs 18 residues.

The J gene is TRBJ2-2, the V gene TRBV7-2; D unclear. The germline V gene has CDR1 SGHTA and CDR2 FQGNSA. The V gene lost 5 bases and the J gene lost 7 bases, with 8 bases spanning the gap. The CDR3 totals 12 residues. The CDR3 nucleotides are TGTGCCAGCAGCCACACCAGCGGGGAGCTGTTTTTT. Protein product: CASSHTSGELFF.

V and J are TRBV25-1 and TRBJ2-7; D not resolved. The V gene's germline CDR1 is MGHDK and CDR2 SYGVNS. This CDR3 contains 13 residues. Trimming removed 8 bases at V and 6 bases at J, with 17 bases between. For the CDR3, the DNA is TGTGCCAGCGGCTCGGTGGCGGTGGGCGAGCAGTACTTC. This codes for CASGSVAVGEQYF.

V gene TRBV4-3 combines with J gene TRBJ2-2, with D unresolved. CDR1 and CDR2 from the germline V gene are LGHNA and YSLEER. The CDR3 has 16 amino acids. Trimming cost V 4 bases and J 4 bases, with 16 bases left between them. The CDR3 nucleotides are TGCGCCAGCAGCCCTGCCCGAGAGGTGGGCACCGGGGAGCTGTTTTTT. This sequence encodes CASSPAREVGTGELFF.

This clone occurred once. This chain joins TRBV11-2 and TRBJ2-7; 7 bases line up with TRBD1. V was pared by 5 bases and J by 3 bases, with 1 base of the junction left unmatched. The CDR3 has 12 residues. Looked up from germline, CDR1 is SGHAT and CDR2 is FQNNGV. The CDR3 DNA reads TGTGCCAGCAGCCACAGGGGCTACGAGCAGTACTTC. Its translation: CASSHRGYEQYF.

This clone was picked up a small number of times. The chain joins TRBV27 to TRBJ2-5; TRBD1 matches 10 bases. Germline values: CDR1 MNHEY, CDR2 SMNVEV (reference sequence). The CDR3 totals 15 residues. After removal of 5 bases from V and 7 bases from J, the junction contained 10 bases not matched to a gene. CDR3 nucleotides: TGTGCCAGCAGTAAGACAGGGGGCGCGGGGGGGACCCAGTACTTC. Residues: CASSKTGGAGGTQYF.

J is TRBJ2-4 and V is TRBV9; D may be TRBD1 (5 bases). The CDR3 is made up of 19 amino acids. Germline loops: CDR1 SGDLS, CDR2 YYNGEE. V lost 4 bases and J 1 base, leaving 24 bases between the germline ends. In nucleotides, the CDR3 is TGTGCCAGCAGCTCGTCGACAGACTCAACCCCCAGGGCCAAAAACATTCAGTACTTC. Protein product: CASSSSTDSTPRAKNIQYF.

The CDR3 sequence: CASSMDRGTEAFF. As DNA, the CDR3 is TGTGCCAGCAGCATGGACAGGGGCACTGAAGCTTTCTTT. This chain joins TRBV13 and TRBJ1-1; 9 bases match TRBD1. Trimming at V came to 5 bases and at J to 4 bases, leaving 2 bases not matched to a gene. From germline, CDR1 is PRHDT and CDR2 FYEKMQ (reference sequence). The CDR3 runs 13 residues.

V is TRBV12-2 and J is TRBJ2-7; the table's D call, TRBD1, has no DNA check behind it. TRBV12-2 is termed a pseudogene. The CDR3 length is 16 residues. DNA of the CDR3: TGTGCAAGTCGCTTGCCCGGGACACTATTTTTCCACGAGCAGTACTTC. Its protein product is CASRLPGTLFFHEQYF.

The chain combines TRBV5-8 with TRBJ2-7, with D unclear. Germline-derived CDR1 and CDR2 are SGHTS and YDEGEE. The CDR3 is 12 residues long. Trimming pared 0 bases from V and 6 bases from J, leaving 7 bases between. The CDR3 sequence: CASSLARSEQYF. The CDR3 DNA reads TGTGCCAGCAGCTTGGCCAGAAGCGAGCAGTACTTC.

The rearrangement joins TRBV27 to TRBJ2-7; no definite D call. V was clipped by 6 bases and J by 5 bases, with 8 bases between them. The CDR3 runs 11 residues. Germline V gives CDR1 MNHEY, CDR2 SMNVEV (reference sequence). The CDR3 sequence: CASSNFDEQYF. CDR3 coding DNA: TGTGCCAGCAGCAACTTTGACGAGCAGTACTTC.